This TCR beta chain was identified during a study of CD8 T cells in Susac syndrome. Germline CDR1 MNHEY, CDR2 SVGAGI. V was clipped by 2 bases and J by 2 bases; unmatched bases: 9. CDR3 length: 17 residues. Random hexamers served to reverse transcribe about 0.5 to 1 ug RNA. TCRdb re-analysed the immunoSEQ multiplex PCR reads in MiXCR, keeping a single row per CDR3 protein. The repertoire includes about 190,000 distinct CDR3 sequences, about 93% of them detected once, and about 0.1% sits in the top ten. This rearrangement joins TRBV6-5 to TRBJ2-5; 9 bases line up with TRBD2. The sequence came from a human donor in good health. The sequencing input was CD4+ T cells from PBMCs. Here the CDR3 DNA reads TGTGCCAGCAGTTACCCCTCAAAGCGGGGGGTGCAAGAGACCCAGTACTTC. Protein: CASSYPSKRGVQETQYF.